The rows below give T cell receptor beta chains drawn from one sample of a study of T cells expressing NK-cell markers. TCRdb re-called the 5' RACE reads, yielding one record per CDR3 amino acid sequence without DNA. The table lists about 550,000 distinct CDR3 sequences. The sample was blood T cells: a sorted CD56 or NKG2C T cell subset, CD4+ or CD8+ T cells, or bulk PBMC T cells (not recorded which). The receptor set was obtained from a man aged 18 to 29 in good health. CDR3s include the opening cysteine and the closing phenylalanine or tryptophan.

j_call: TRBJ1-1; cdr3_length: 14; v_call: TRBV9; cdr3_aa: CASSMGQASTEAFF
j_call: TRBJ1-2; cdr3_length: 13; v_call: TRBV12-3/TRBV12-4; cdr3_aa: CASSANRLYGYTF
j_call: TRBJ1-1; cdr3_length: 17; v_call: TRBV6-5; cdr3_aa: CASSYSRGGALDTEAFF
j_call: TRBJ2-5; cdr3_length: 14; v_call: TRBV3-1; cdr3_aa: CASSQEGSGETQYF
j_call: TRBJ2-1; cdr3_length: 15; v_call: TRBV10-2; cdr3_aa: CASNPTTSGTNEQFF
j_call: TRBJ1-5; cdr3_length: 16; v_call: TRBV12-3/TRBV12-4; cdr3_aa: CASSLALRDRVQPQHF
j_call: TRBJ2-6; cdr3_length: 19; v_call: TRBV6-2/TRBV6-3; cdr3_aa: CASSFYVRGVLSGANVLTF
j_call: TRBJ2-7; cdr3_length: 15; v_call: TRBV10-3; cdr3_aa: CAISESQGVAGEQYF
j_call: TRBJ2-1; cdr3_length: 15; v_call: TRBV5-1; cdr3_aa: CASSLGPGSYNEQFF
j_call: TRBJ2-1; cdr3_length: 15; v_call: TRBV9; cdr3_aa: CASSVPGGPYNEQFF
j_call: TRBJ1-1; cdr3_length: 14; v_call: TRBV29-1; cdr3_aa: CSVTGTGTGDGAFF
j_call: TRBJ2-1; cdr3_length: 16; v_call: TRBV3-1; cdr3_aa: CASSPTGTSRSNEQFF
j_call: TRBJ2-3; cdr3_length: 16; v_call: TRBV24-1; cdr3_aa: CATSDLPSGSTVTQYF
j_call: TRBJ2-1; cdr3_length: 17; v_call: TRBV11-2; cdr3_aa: CASSLDLYGAPTNEQFF
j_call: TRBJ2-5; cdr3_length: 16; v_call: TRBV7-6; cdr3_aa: CASSLAGGDVPKTQYF
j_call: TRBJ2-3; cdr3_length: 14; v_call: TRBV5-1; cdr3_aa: CASGPSGSEDTQYF
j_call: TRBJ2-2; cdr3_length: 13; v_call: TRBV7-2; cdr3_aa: CASSLALPGELFF
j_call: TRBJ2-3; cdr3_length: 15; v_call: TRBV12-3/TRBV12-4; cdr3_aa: CASSFGGLASDTQYF
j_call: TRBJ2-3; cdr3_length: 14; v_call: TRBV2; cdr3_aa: CASSWTTAADTQYF
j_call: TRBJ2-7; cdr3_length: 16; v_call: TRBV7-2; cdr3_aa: CASSYPGLAGAYEQYF
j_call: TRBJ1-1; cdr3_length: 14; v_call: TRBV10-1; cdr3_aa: CASSPGQQNTEAFF
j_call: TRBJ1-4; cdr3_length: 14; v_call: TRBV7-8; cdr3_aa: CASSLNRDGEKLFF
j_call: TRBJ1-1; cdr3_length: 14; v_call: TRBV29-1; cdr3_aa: CSVEARSQRTEAFF
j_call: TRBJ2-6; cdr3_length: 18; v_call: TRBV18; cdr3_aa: CASSNDRGSFFGANVLTF
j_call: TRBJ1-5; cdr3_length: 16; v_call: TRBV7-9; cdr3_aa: CASSTGQGGVDQPQHF
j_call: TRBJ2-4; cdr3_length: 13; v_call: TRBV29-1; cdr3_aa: CSVIDPHENIQYF
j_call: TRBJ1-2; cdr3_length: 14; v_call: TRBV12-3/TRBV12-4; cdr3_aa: CASSSGRWYYGYTF
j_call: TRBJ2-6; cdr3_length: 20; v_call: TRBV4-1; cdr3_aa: CASSHDVPGRPALRANVLTF
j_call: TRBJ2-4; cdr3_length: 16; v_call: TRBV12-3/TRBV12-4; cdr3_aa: CASSLRGGLTKNIQYF
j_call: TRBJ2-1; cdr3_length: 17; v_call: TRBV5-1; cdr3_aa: CASRKLLAGDSYNEQFF
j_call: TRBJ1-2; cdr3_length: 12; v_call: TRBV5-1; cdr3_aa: CASSYYTSGYTF
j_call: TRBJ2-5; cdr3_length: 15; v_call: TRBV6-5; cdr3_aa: CASSYQGGQQETQYF
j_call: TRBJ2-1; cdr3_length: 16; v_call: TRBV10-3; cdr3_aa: CAISERSTGSYNEQFF
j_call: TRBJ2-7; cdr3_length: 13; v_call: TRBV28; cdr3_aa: CASIMGESYEQYF